These 27 T cell receptor beta chains originate from one sample sequenced in a study of T-cell reconstitution after alpha-beta-depleted transplantation in children (dated by TCRdb to the mid-2010s). Receptors were amplified or captured by PCR. The sample was run on an Illumina HiSeq 2500. Molecular barcoding was employed in the preparation of TCR libraries, with unique molecular identifiers being used to normalize TCRbeta repertoire quantification. TCRdb passed the public sequencing reads through fastp at Q25 and MiXCR, retaining productive beta sequences. Duplicate CDR3 protein sequences are folded into a single record with the most common DNA and genes. The sample table shows roughly 170,000 distinct CDR3 sequences, and 6.5% to 7.5% are seen once. Approximately 3% of the sample is taken by the ten largest. The starting material was PBMCs from the stem cell graft donor, obtained from the stem cell graft. These receptors originate from a human donor who donated a stem cell graft to a child with Wiskott-Aldrich syndrome.

This clonotype was recorded at least ten times. V is TRBV20-1 and J is TRBJ2-2; 9 nucleotides match TRBD1. CDR1 and CDR2 from the germline V gene are DFQATT and SNEGSKA (reference sequence). CDR3 length: 16 residues. The V and J ends lost 5 bases and 1 base, in that order; junction bases with no gene match: 8. Here the CDR3 DNA reads TGCAGTGCTGAAACAGGGGGCGCGTTGAACACCGGGGAGCTGTTTTTT. Translating it yields CSAETGGALNTGELFF.

This clonotype occurred many times. The chain's CDR3 is CSGSGTRAYEQYF. The CDR3 coding sequence is TGCAGTGGTAGCGGGACAAGGGCCTACGAGCAGTACTTC. The V call is TRBV20-1, the J call TRBJ2-7, with 8 bases aligning to TRBD2. With V trimmed by 7 bases and J by 2 bases, 7 bases remained unmatched. The germline V gene encodes CDR1 DFQATT and CDR2 SNEGSKA (reference sequence). CDR3 length: 13 amino acids.

This clonotype was observed at least ten times. J is TRBJ2-5 and V is TRBV5-1; D is perhaps TRBD1 or TRBD2 (5 bases each). CDR3 length: 13 residues. Per germline, CDR1 SGHRS and CDR2 YFSETQ. V dropped 2 bases and J dropped 1 base, with 6 bases sitting between them. CDR3 nucleotide sequence: TGCGCCAGCAGCTTCGGGACCCAAGAGACCCAGTACTTC. This encodes CASSFGTQETQYF.

This clonotype was found many times. The CDR3 reads CASSSSSGTSGSRIYEQFF. For the CDR3, the DNA is TGTGCCAGCAGCTCATCTTCCGGGACTAGCGGGAGTCGTATCTATGAGCAGTTCTTC. The chain is built from TRBV11-2 and TRBJ2-1, with TRBD2 matching over 14 bases. From germline, CDR1 is SGHAT and CDR2 FQNNGV. CDR3 length: 19 residues. V lost 4 bases and J lost 8; bases outside the gene matches: 16.

This clonotype has more than one count but fewer than ten. The chain has TRBV27 and TRBJ2-1; D call uncertain. The V end was cut by 6 bases, the J end by 7 bases, with 16 bases between. The CDR3 length is 14 residues. Germline CDR1 MNHEY, CDR2 SMNVEV (reference sequence). The CDR3 sequence: CASRGTYVGNEQFF. The CDR3 DNA is TGTGCCAGCAGGGGTACCTATGTGGGAAATGAGCAGTTCTTC.

This clonotype was counted at least ten times. The chain couples TRBV20-1 to TRBJ2-5; TRBD1 or TRBD2 may be the D gene (5 bases each). The CDR3 has 14 residues. Germline V CDR1 and CDR2: DFQATT, SNEGSKA (reference sequence). V lost 5 bases and J 1 base, leaving 14 bases between the germline ends. CDR3 nucleotides: TGCAGTGCTTTAACCTGGGACGGCCAAGAGACCCAGTACTTC. This encodes CSALTWDGQETQYF.

With regard to this clonotype: At one end, the junction sequence differs from germline, possibly due to a read error. V is TRBV18 and J is TRBJ1-4, with D possibly being TRBD1 (5 bases). The CDR3 totals 16 residues. Germline CDR1 is KGHSH and CDR2 is LQKENI. This chain's CDR3 is CANSPTTRQLNEKLFF. The CDR3 nucleotides read TGTGCCAACTCACCCACCACCCGACAGCTAAATGAAAAACTGTTTTTT.

This clonotype was counted ten times or more. The chain combines TRBV11-2 with TRBJ2-4, with 7 positions matching TRBD1. The germline V gene has CDR1 SGHAT and CDR2 FQNNGV. CDR3 size: 13 residues. The V gene end was trimmed by 1 base and the J gene end by 9 bases; junction bases not matched to a gene: 3. CDR3 in DNA: TGTGCCAGCAGCTTAGGCAGGGACAGCATTCAGTACTTC. This codes for CASSLGRDSIQYF.

This clonotype was detected ten times or more. This rearrangement joins TRBV6-1 to TRBJ2-7, with 9 bases fitting TRBD1. The ends lost 4 bases at V and 5 bases at J; junction bases unmatched: 6. The CDR3 covers 14 residues. Germline loops: CDR1 MNHNS, CDR2 SASEGT. The CDR3 region is CASSAPGQGDEQYF. CDR3 bases: TGTGCCAGCAGTGCCCCGGGACAGGGTGACGAGCAGTACTTC.

This clonotype has ten or more counts. This sequence joins TRBV12-3 or TRBV12-4 and TRBJ1-6; D call uncertain. Trimming pared 3 bases from V and 4 bases from J, leaving 7 bases between. There are 14 residues in the CDR3. CDR3 nucleotide sequence: TGTGCCAGCAGTTTTGGGCAGTATAATTCACCCCTCCACTTT. Its protein is CASSFGQYNSPLHF.

This clonotype has a handful of counts. This sequence joins TRBV5-1 and TRBJ2-3; TRBD1 or TRBD2 may be the D gene (5 bases each). This CDR3 is built from 15 residues. With 4 bases removed from V and 3 bases from J, the gap between germline ends came to 15 bases. In germline, CDR1 is SGHRS, CDR2 YFSETQ. The CDR3 sequence is CASSTGPTGTDTQYF. The CDR3 DNA reads as TGCGCCAGCAGCACGGGACCCACTGGTACAGATACGCAGTATTTT.

This clonotype was recorded at least ten times. In nucleotides, the CDR3 is TGCAGCACCAGACTAGCCGACGAAAAGCAGTTCTTC. Translation: CSTRLADEKQFF. V usage is TRBV29-1 and J usage is TRBJ2-1; 7 bases are shared with TRBD2. CDR1 is SQVTM, CDR2 ANQGSEA, per germline. The CDR3 extends over 12 amino acids. With V trimmed by 8 bases and J by 11 bases, 12 bases remained unmatched.

This clonotype was observed at least ten times. V usage is TRBV28 and J usage is TRBJ2-7; TRBD2 is a possible D gene (5 bases). The CDR3 contains 16 residues. V dropped 3 bases and J dropped 3 bases, with 18 bases sitting between them. Looked up from germline, CDR1 is MDHEN and CDR2 is SYDVKM. The CDR3 spells CASSLSGPRHNYEQYF. CDR3 DNA sequence: TGTGCCAGCAGTTTGAGCGGACCTCGACACAACTACGAGCAGTACTTC.

This clonotype was observed a handful of times. The CDR3 spells CASSYPGQGSNQPQHF. CDR3 nucleotides: TGTGCCAGCAGTTACCCGGGACAGGGAAGCAATCAGCCCCAGCATTTT. The chain is built from TRBV6-5 and TRBJ1-5; the match to TRBD1 covers 9 bases. The CDR3 has 16 amino acids. Looked up from germline, CDR1 is MNHEY and CDR2 is SVGAGI. V lost 2 bases and J lost 1; bases outside the gene matches: 3.

This clonotype has a count of ten or more. The rearrangement uses TRBV4-3 and TRBJ1-2; D unresolved. The germline gives CDR1 LGHNA, CDR2 YSLEER. CDR3 length: 15 residues. V lost 0 bases to trimming and J lost 7 bases, with 15 bases between them. CDR3 residues: CASSQETRVPGGYTF. In DNA form, the CDR3 reads TGCGCCAGCAGCCAAGAAACGCGGGTTCCCGGTGGCTACACCTTC.

Ten or more counts support this clonotype. In nucleotides, the CDR3 is TGTGCCAGCAGCTTGCGACAGGGGAATCAGCCCCAGCATTTT. Its translation is CASSLRQGNQPQHF. The rearrangement links TRBV27 to TRBJ1-5; TRBD1 matches at 8 bases. J gave up 4 bases and V 6 bases, and 5 bases lay outside the gene matches. Germline loops: CDR1 MNHEY, CDR2 SMNVEV (reference sequence). The CDR3 totals 14 residues.

This clonotype was observed many times. The rearrangement joins TRBV5-1 to TRBJ1-2, with D unresolved. Trimming cost V 4 bases and J 2 bases, with 12 bases left between them. The CDR3 extends over 14 amino acids. Germline loops: CDR1 SGHRS, CDR2 YFSETQ. This chain's CDR3 is CASSPRPENYGYTF. The CDR3 DNA follows: TGCGCCAGCAGCCCGAGGCCCGAGAACTATGGCTACACCTTC.

This clonotype was picked up many times. The chain has TRBV3-1 and TRBJ2-7; maybe TRBD1 (5 bases). This CDR3 spans 13 amino acids. The germline gives CDR1 LGHDT, CDR2 YNNKEL (reference sequence). The V end lost 3 bases, the J end lost 2 bases, and 8 bases lay between the germline ends. Written as DNA, the CDR3 is TGTGCCAGCAGCCAGGGGCTAACCTACGAGCAGTACTTC. Protein: CASSQGLTYEQYF.

This clonotype showed up many times. CDR3 region: CASSSRLAGGTDTQYF. Here the CDR3 DNA reads TGTGCCAGCAGCTCCCGACTAGCGGGAGGGACAGATACGCAGTATTTT. The genes are TRBV6-1 and TRBJ2-3, with 14 bases lining up with TRBD2. The V segment lost 6 bases and the J segment 3 bases; nucleotides outside the gene matches: 5. This CDR3 is 16 amino acids long. Germline CDR1 MNHNS, CDR2 SASEGT.

This clonotype was picked up many times. The rearrangement links TRBV6-1 to TRBJ2-4; the D gene is possibly TRBD2 (6 bases). The CDR3 contains 12 residues. Germline V CDR1 and CDR2: MNHNS, SASEGT. Trimming pared 3 bases from V and 9 bases from J, leaving 9 bases between. This CDR3 reads CASSENGGIQYF. The DNA for the CDR3 is TGTGCCAGCAGTGAGAACGGGGGCATTCAGTACTTC.

This clonotype was found many times. The chain links TRBV28 to TRBJ2-7, with D hard to call. The CDR3 runs 11 residues. V was pared by 6 bases and J by 3 bases, with 6 bases between. The germline CDR1 and CDR2 sequences are MDHEN and SYDVKM. CDR3 DNA sequence: TGTGCCAGCAGCTCCTACTACGAGCAGTACTTC. Residues: CASSSYYEQYF.

The chain has TRBV6-5 and TRBJ2-1; D is uncertain. The CDR3 length is 17 residues. Trimming took 2 bases from V and 6 from J, leaving 20 bases between them. Germline loops: CDR1 MNHEY, CDR2 SVGAGI. CDR3 bases: TGTGCCAGCAGTTACCTTTTAAAGGGCCTGGGTGGCAATGAGCAGTTCTTC. It specifies CASSYLLKGLGGNEQFF.

This clonotype was detected many times. This chain links TRBV14 with TRBJ1-3, with D uncertain. CDR1 SGHDN and CDR2 FVKESK come from the germline V gene. Between the trimmed V and J ends, which lost 5 bases and 3 bases, there was a span of 2 bases. The CDR3 is 11 amino acids. The CDR3 DNA follows: TGTGCCAGCAGCGGTGGAAACACCATATATTTT. Its translation: CASSGGNTIYF.

The sample holds many counts of this clonotype. CDR3 amino acids: CATSVWRGVTEAFF. The CDR3 DNA reads as TGTGCCACCAGTGTATGGAGGGGGGTAACTGAAGCTTTCTTT. The rearrangement uses TRBV24-1 and TRBJ1-1; D may be TRBD1 (6 bases). The CDR3 has 14 amino acids. The V gene's germline CDR1 is KGHDR and CDR2 SFDVKD. V was clipped by 5 bases and J by 5 bases, with 14 bases between them.

The CDR3 bases are TGTGCCTCTCCCTCTAGCGGGAGGGCCGGTTGGACCTCTGGGGCCAACGTCCTGACTTTC. As protein: CASPSSGRAGWTSGANVLTF. This chain joins TRBV30 and TRBJ2-6; TRBD2 matches 12 bases. Germline CDR1 GTSNPN, CDR2 SVGIG (reference sequence). This CDR3 contains 20 residues. The junction had 16 bases not matched to a gene; V was cut back by 7 bases and J by 0 bases.

This clonotype was counted at least ten times. This chain links TRBV24-1 with TRBJ2-1; 14 nucleotides line up with TRBD2. This CDR3 contains 19 residues. Germline lookup yields CDR1 KGHDR and CDR2 SFDVKD. The V gene end was trimmed by 7 bases and the J gene end by 2 bases; junction bases not matched to a gene: 12. This chain's CDR3 is CATSSSGLAGGGPYNEQFF. In nucleotides, the CDR3 is TGTGCCACCAGCAGCTCCGGACTAGCGGGAGGAGGTCCCTACAATGAGCAGTTCTTC.

This clonotype was detected many times. The chain recombines TRBV5-1 with TRBJ1-2; 7 nucleotides agree with TRBD1. CDR1 is SGHRS and CDR2 is YFSETQ in the germline V gene. Trimming at V came to 5 bases and at J to 1 base, leaving 11 bases not matched to a gene. The CDR3 totals 16 residues. The CDR3 protein is CASSPGTATFNYGYTF. DNA of the CDR3: TGCGCCAGCAGTCCCGGGACAGCGACATTTAACTATGGCTACACCTTC.